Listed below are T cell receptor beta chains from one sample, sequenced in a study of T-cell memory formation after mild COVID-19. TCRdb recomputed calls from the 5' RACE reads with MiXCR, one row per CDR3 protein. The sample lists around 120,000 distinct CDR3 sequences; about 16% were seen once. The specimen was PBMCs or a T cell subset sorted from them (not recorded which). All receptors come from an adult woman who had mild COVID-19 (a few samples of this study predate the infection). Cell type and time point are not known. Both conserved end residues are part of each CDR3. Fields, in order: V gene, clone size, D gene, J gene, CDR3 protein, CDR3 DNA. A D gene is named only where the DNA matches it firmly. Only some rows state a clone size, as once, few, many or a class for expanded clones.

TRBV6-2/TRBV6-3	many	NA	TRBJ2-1	CASSYSSSYNEQFF	TGTGCCAGCAGTTACTCGAGCTCCTACAATGAGCAGTTCTTC
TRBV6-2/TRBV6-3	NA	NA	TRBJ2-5	CASSYSTRGRETQYF	TGTGCCAGCAGTTACTCGACCAGGGGCAGAGAGACCCAGTACTTC
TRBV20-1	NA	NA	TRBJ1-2	CSAPSYGYTF	TGCAGTGCCCCGAGCTATGGCTACACCTTC
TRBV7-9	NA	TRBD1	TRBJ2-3	CASSTGTGVLSDHTDTQYF	TGTGCCAGCAGCACCGGGACAGGGGTTCTTTCTGATCACACAGATACGCAGTATTTT
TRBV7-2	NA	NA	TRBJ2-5	CASSLGLLAPETQYF	TGTGCCAGCAGCTTAGGGCTACTCGCTCCAGAGACCCAGTACTTC
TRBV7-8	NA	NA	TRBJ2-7	CASSVADRTAATEQYF	TGTGCCAGCAGCGTAGCCGACAGGACAGCCGCCACCGAGCAGTACTTC
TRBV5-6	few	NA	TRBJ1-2	CASSLDFADLYGYTF	TGTGCCAGCAGCTTGGATTTTGCGGACCTCTATGGCTACACCTTC
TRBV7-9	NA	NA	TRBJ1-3	CASSPGLRAGRNTIYF	TGTGCCAGCAGCCCCGGCTTACGGGCAGGGCGAAACACCATATATTTT
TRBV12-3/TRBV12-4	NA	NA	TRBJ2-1	CASSFVDEQFF	TGTGCCAGCAGTTTCGTCGATGAGCAGTTCTTC
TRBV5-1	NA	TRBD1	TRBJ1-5	CASSLYPGTATNQPQHF	TGCGCCAGCAGCTTATACCCTGGGACAGCTACCAATCAGCCCCAGCATTTT
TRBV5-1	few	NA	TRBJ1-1	CASSKGRDTEAFF	TGCGCCAGCAGCAAGGGAAGGGACACTGAAGCTTTCTTT
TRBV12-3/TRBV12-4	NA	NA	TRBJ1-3	CASSDTAKRTIYF	TGTGCCAGCAGCGATACGGCGAAACGCACAATATATTTT
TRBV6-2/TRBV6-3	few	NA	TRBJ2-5	CASSFRSETQYF	TGTGCCAGCAGTTTTAGGTCGGAGACCCAGTACTTC
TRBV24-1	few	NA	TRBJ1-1	CATSGGEYTEAFF	TGTGCCACCAGTGGGGGGGAGTACACTGAAGCTTTCTTT
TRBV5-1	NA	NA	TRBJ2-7	CASSQGIGVYEQYF	TGCGCCAGCAGCCAGGGAATAGGGGTCTACGAGCAGTACTTC
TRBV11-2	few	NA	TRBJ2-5	CASSAEGLQETQYF	TGTGCCAGCAGCGCAGAGGGACTTCAAGAGACCCAGTACTTC
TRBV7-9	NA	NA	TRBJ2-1	CASSLQGDNEQFF	TGTGCCAGCAGCTTGCAGGGAGACAATGAGCAGTTCTTC
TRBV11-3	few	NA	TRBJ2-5	CASSFKTGVSETQYF	TGTGCCAGCAGCTTCAAGACGGGAGTATCAGAGACCCAGTACTTC
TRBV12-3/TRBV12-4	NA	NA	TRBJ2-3	CASSLLSSTDTQYF	TGTGCAAGCAGTTTACTCTCTTCCACAGATACGCAGTATTTT
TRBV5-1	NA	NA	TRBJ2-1	CASSFTGWSYNEQFF	TGCGCCAGCAGCTTCACAGGGTGGTCCTACAATGAGCAGTTCTTC
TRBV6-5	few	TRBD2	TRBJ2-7	CASTLGASGYEQYF	TGTGCCAGCACCCTAGGGGCTAGCGGCTACGAGCAGTACTTC
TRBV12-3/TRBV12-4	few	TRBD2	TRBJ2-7	CASSPGGAGEQYF	TGTGCCAGTTCACCGGGGGGGGCCGGCGAGCAGTACTTC
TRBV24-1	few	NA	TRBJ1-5	CATSETRTGNQPQHF	TGTGCCACCAGTGAAACCAGGACAGGCAATCAGCCCCAGCATTTT
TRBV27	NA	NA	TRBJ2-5	CASSFIGHMETQYF	TGTGCCAGCAGTTTTATCGGACATATGGAGACCCAGTACTTC
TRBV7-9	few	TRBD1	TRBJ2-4	CALLAGGSSIQYF	TGTGCCCTTCTCGCAGGGGGCTCAAGTATTCAGTACTTC
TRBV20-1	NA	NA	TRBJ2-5	CSARAKGGETQYF	TGCAGTGCTAGAGCAAAAGGGGGGGAGACCCAGTACTTC
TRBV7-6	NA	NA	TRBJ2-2	CASSPDTNTGELFF	TGTGCCAGCAGCCCAGACACAAACACCGGGGAGCTGTTTTTT
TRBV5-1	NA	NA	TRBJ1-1	CASSRQRENTEAFF	TGCGCCAGCAGCCGACAAAGGGAGAACACTGAAGCTTTCTTT
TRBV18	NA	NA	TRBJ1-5	CASSPAGTVRRHF	TGTGCCAGCTCACCAGCGGGGACGGTCCGAAGGCATTTT
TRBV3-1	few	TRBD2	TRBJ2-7	CASSQVAGGTYEQYF	TGTGCCAGCAGCCAAGTGGCGGGGGGTACCTACGAGCAGTACTTC
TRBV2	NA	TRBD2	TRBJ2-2	CASSGLAGTAGELFF	TGTGCCAGCAGCGGACTAGCGGGGACCGCTGGGGAGCTGTTTTTT
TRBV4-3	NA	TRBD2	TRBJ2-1	CASSSGRGSNEQFF	TGCGCCAGCAGCTCCGGGAGGGGGTCGAATGAGCAGTTCTTC
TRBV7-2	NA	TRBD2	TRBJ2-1	CASSDPGLAGVGGGEQFF	TGTGCCAGCAGCGACCCGGGACTAGCGGGAGTAGGGGGGGGTGAGCAGTTCTTC
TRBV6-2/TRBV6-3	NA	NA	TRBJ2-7	CASSYSWLDSSYEQYF	TGTGCCAGCAGTTACTCCTGGTTGGACAGCTCCTACGAGCAGTACTTC
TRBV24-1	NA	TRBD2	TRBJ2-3	CATSGATSGRADTQYF	TGTGCCACCAGTGGAGCGACTAGCGGGAGGGCAGATACGCAGTATTTT
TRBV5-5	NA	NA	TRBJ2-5	CASNVRSQETQYF	TGTGCCAGCAATGTCAGATCCCAAGAGACCCAGTACTTC
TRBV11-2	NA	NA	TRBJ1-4	CASSTNEKLFF	TGTGCCAGCAGCACGAATGAAAAACTGTTTTTT
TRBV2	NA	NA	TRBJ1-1	CASTKGHPVKGTEAFF	TGTGCCAGCACTAAGGGTCACCCCGTTAAGGGCACTGAAGCTTTCTTT
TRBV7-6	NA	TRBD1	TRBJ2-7	CASSLDRQGLNEQYF	TGTGCCAGCAGCTTAGACCGACAGGGTCTAAACGAGCAGTACTTC
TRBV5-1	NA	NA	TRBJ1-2	CASSPEGQIDGYTF	TGCGCCAGCAGCCCAGAGGGCCAAATCGATGGCTACACCTTC
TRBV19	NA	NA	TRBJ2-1	CASKQESYNEQFF	TGTGCCAGTAAACAGGAGAGCTACAATGAGCAGTTCTTC
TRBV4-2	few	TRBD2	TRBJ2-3	CASSPPWETAGVEADTQYF	TGTGCCAGCAGCCCCCCCTGGGAGACAGCGGGAGTAGAAGCAGATACGCAGTATTTT
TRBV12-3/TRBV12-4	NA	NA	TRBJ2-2	CASRPTGTPNTGELFF	TGTGCCAGCAGACCAACTGGGACTCCTAACACCGGGGAGCTGTTTTTT
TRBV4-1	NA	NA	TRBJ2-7	CASSQHLRGADEQYF	TGCGCCAGCAGCCAACACCTTCGGGGGGCCGACGAGCAGTACTTC
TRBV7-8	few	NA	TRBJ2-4	CASSLAGIQGKNIQYF	TGTGCCAGCAGCTTAGCCGGGATCCAGGGCAAAAACATTCAGTACTTC
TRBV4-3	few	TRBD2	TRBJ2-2	CASSQENSGPNTGELFF	TGCGCCAGCAGCCAAGAGAATAGCGGGCCGAACACCGGGGAGCTGTTTTTT
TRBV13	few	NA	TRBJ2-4	CASSPGVSGAKNIQYF	TGTGCCAGCAGCCCCGGGGTATCAGGAGCCAAAAACATTCAGTACTTC
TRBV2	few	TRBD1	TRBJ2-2	CASSWTGPGFGTTGELFF	TGTGCCAGCAGTTGGACAGGACCCGGTTTCGGTACCACCGGGGAGCTGTTTTTT
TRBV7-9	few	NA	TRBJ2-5	CASSVKETQYF	TGTGCCAGCTCGGTGAAAGAGACCCAGTACTTC
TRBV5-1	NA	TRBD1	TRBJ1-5	CASSLGQGGQPQHF	TGCGCCAGCAGCCTAGGACAGGGCGGTCAGCCCCAGCATTTT
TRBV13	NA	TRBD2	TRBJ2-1	CASSILAGLSNEQFF	TGTGCCAGCAGCATACTAGCGGGGCTTTCCAATGAGCAGTTCTTC
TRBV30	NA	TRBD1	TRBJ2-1	CAWTHPGQANEQFF	TGTGCCTGGACTCATCCGGGACAGGCCAATGAGCAGTTCTTC
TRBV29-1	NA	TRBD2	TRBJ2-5	CSTSSGGGETQYF	TGCAGCACGAGTAGCGGGGGCGGTGAGACCCAGTACTTC
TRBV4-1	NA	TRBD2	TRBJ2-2	CASSQAPGGGTGELFF	TGCGCCAGCAGCCAAGCCCCGGGAGGAGGGACCGGGGAGCTGTTTTTT